This entry lists 29 T cell receptor beta chains sequenced from one sample in a study of shared clonotypes between healthy human individuals. The repertoire was sequenced with immunoSEQ multiplex PCR; TCRdb's copy has only in-frame clones and lacks some. The data contain some 2 million clones, over 85% of them singletons. As defined, naive CD8 cells were CD45RO-negative and positively selected for CCR7, with terminally differentiated effector memory CD45RA+ cells excluded. The specimen sequenced was naive CD8+ T cells sorted from blood. The receptors shown here come from a man between 18 and 29 years old in good health.

V usage is TRBV11-2 and J usage is TRBJ2-1; TRBD2 matches 9 bases. CDR3 length: 16 amino acids. From germline, CDR1 is SGHAT and CDR2 FQNNGV. Trimming at V came to 3 bases and at J to 8 bases, leaving 11 bases not matched to a gene. CDR3 sequence reads: CASSFRDGGRAHEQFF. DNA of the CDR3: TGTGCCAGCAGCTTCCGTGATGGCGGGAGGGCCCATGAGCAGTTCTTC.

The chain employs TRBV27 and TRBJ2-3; D call uncertain. Looked up from germline, CDR1 is MNHEY and CDR2 is SMNVEV (reference sequence). This CDR3 contains 14 residues. V lost 2 bases to trimming and J lost 1 base, with 7 bases between them. The CDR3 loop is CASSLRVGTDTQYF. The CDR3 DNA reads as TGTGCCAGCAGTTTACGAGTCGGCACAGATACGCAGTATTTT.

The chain couples TRBV11-2 to TRBJ2-1; tentatively, D is TRBD2 (6 bases). CDR3 length: 16 residues. Trimming cost V 6 bases and J 1 base, with 16 bases left between them. CDR1 is SGHAT and CDR2 is FQNNGV in the germline V gene. The CDR3 coding sequence is TGTGCCAGCAGATCAAAGGACCGGGGGTCCTACAATGAGCAGTTCTTC. Translated, it gives CASRSKDRGSYNEQFF.

The rearrangement links TRBV10-3 to TRBJ2-7, with D hard to call. CDR1 and CDR2 (germline): ENHRY, SYGVKD. This CDR3 is 12 amino acids long. Deletions cut 2 bases from V and 7 bases from J, with 9 bases between. The CDR3 loop reads CAISETNSEQYF. The CDR3 nucleotides read TGTGCCATCAGTGAGACAAACTCGGAGCAGTACTTC.

V is TRBV28 and J is TRBJ1-1; 8 bases fit TRBD1. Germline V gene sequence: CDR1 MDHEN, CDR2 SYDVKM. The CDR3 spans 15 residues. With V trimmed by 6 bases and J by 4 bases, 10 bases remained unmatched. Here the CDR3 reads CASSHSFTGGTEAFF. CDR3 bases: TGTGCCAGCAGCCATTCCTTCACAGGGGGCACTGAAGCTTTCTTT.

The V gene is TRBV19, the J gene TRBJ1-2; 7 positions match TRBD1. CDR1 and CDR2 (germline): LNHDA, SQIVND (reference sequence). The CDR3 runs to 17 residues. Trimming at V came to 5 bases and at J to 8 bases, leaving 20 bases not matched to a gene. In DNA, the CDR3 is TGTGCCAGTAGTTCTCTAGAGGGGGCGCTTTGGTCGACGGGCTACACCTTC. This gives the protein CASSSLEGALWSTGYTF.

This chain joins TRBV4-1 and TRBJ2-3, with 7 bases fitting TRBD2. Germline CDR1 and CDR2: MGHRA and YSYEKL. The ends lost 0 bases at V and 2 bases at J; junction bases unmatched: 11. The CDR3 length is 18 residues. CDR3 protein: CASSQDQIGGRATDTQYF. The CDR3, as DNA: TGCGCCAGCAGCCAAGATCAAATCGGGGGGAGGGCCACAGATACGCAGTATTTT.

The V and J genes are TRBV5-6 and TRBJ2-3; D remains ambiguous. The V end lost 3 bases, the J end lost 2 bases, and 16 bases lay between the germline ends. CDR3 size: 16 residues. Germline-derived CDR1 and CDR2 are SGHDT and YYEEEE. The CDR3 DNA sequence: TGTGCCAGCAGCTCTACGGACGAGGAGCCCACAGATACGCAGTATTTT. It codes for CASSSTDEEPTDTQYF.

The CDR3 protein is CSVENGQGWTEAFF. In DNA form, the CDR3 reads TGCAGCGTGGAAAACGGACAGGGATGGACTGAAGCTTTCTTT. This chain joins TRBV29-1 and TRBJ1-1, with TRBD1 matching over 8 bases. The CDR3 has 14 residues. V lost 6 bases to trimming and J lost 5 bases; unmatched junction nucleotides: 11. The germline V gene has CDR1 SQVTM and CDR2 ANQGSEA.

This clone was recorded once. The chain uses TRBV25-1 and TRBJ2-5, with D perhaps TRBD1 or TRBD2 (5 bases each). CDR3 length: 15 residues. Trimming cost V 10 bases and J 2 bases, with 20 bases left between them. Per the germline V gene, CDR1 is MGHDK and CDR2 is SYGVNS. The CDR3 is CAISDGARDQETQYF. DNA of the CDR3: TGTGCCATCTCTGACGGGGCGCGTGATCAAGAGACCCAGTACTTC.

The chain joins TRBV6-5 to TRBJ1-1; D is uncertain. Germline CDR1 and CDR2: MNHEY and SVGAGI. The V end was cut by 5 bases, the J end by 4 bases, with 8 bases between. The CDR3 spans 12 residues. CDR3 residues: CASSGLGTEAFF. Written as DNA, the CDR3 is TGTGCCAGCAGTGGACTGGGCACTGAAGCTTTCTTT.

The genes are TRBV5-4 and TRBJ2-7; 9 bases fit TRBD2. V shed 2 bases and J 5 bases; nucleotides not matched to a gene: 5. The CDR3 spans 14 residues. Germline CDR1 reads SGHNT; CDR2 reads YYREEE (reference sequence). CDR3 sequence reads: CASSFSGGAHEQYF. The CDR3 DNA follows: TGTGCCAGCAGCTTTAGCGGGGGAGCCCACGAGCAGTACTTC.

The chain employs TRBV29-1 and TRBJ2-7; D possibly corresponds to TRBD1 (6 bases). Germline CDR1 and CDR2: SQVTM and ANQGSEA. This CDR3 region has 12 residues. V was cut by 5 bases and J by 5 bases, with 13 bases left in between. In DNA form, the CDR3 reads TGCAGCGTTTCTCAGGGGCTGAACGAGCAGTACTTC. This sequence encodes CSVSQGLNEQYF.

The V and J genes are TRBV19 and TRBJ1-5; perhaps TRBD1 as D (5 bases). The CDR3 covers 13 residues. The V and J ends lost 8 bases and 2 bases respectively, with 10 bases between them. Germline V gene sequence: CDR1 LNHDA, CDR2 SQIVND (reference sequence). CDR3 residues: CASQRGGNQPQHF. CDR3 DNA sequence: TGTGCCAGTCAACGGGGCGGCAATCAGCCCCAGCATTTT. The full variable domain, completed using reference TRBV19 and TRBJ1-5, is DGGITQSPKYLFRKEGQNVTLSCEQNLNHDAMYWYRQDPGQGLRLIYYSQIVNDFQKGDIAEGYSVSREKKESFPLTVTSAQKNPTAFYLCASQRGGNQPQHFGDGTRLSIL.

This chain connects TRBV6-1 to TRBJ2-2, with D possibly matching TRBD1 (6 bases). This CDR3 has 14 amino acids. CDR1 is MNHNS and CDR2 is SASEGT in the germline V gene. The V gene lost 6 bases and the J gene lost 4 bases, with 12 bases spanning the gap. Written as DNA, the CDR3 is TGTGCCAGCAGGGTGGACAGAGGCACCGGGGAGCTGTTTTTT. Protein: CASRVDRGTGELFF.

As for this clone: Distinct nucleotide sequences in the sample also encode this CDR3. The V and J genes are TRBV6-5 and TRBJ1-1; the match to TRBD1 covers 9 bases. The CDR3 length is 13 residues. Germline lookup yields CDR1 MNHEY and CDR2 SVGAGI. After removal of 6 bases from V and 6 bases from J, the junction contained 5 bases not matched to a gene. Here the CDR3 DNA reads TGTGCCAGCAGGGGGACAGGGAGCCCTGAAGCTTTCTTT. Encoded protein: CASRGTGSPEAFF.

V is TRBV30 and J is TRBJ1-1; the D is unclear. The CDR3 runs 10 residues. V lost 4 bases, J lost 4 bases, and 4 bases lay in between. The germline V gene has CDR1 GTSNPN and CDR2 SVGIG (reference sequence). In nucleotides, the CDR3 is TGTGCCTGGACGGGCACTGAAGCTTTCTTT. Translated, it gives CAWTGTEAFF. Complete variable domain (other parts from reference TRBV30 and TRBJ1-1): SQTIHQWPATLVQPVGSPLSLECTVEGTSNPNLYWYRQAAGRGLQLLFYSVGIGQISSEVPQNLSASRPQDRQFILSSKKLLLSDSGFYLCAWTGTEAFFGQGTRLTVV.

The chain uses TRBV29-1 and TRBJ1-2; D is unclear. The CDR3 runs 12 residues. Germline assignment: CDR1 SQVTM and CDR2 ANQGSEA. V was shortened by 7 bases and J by 3 bases, with 12 bases between the two germline ends. In DNA, the CDR3 is TGCAGCGGGGAAAGTTCTGACTATGGCTACACCTTC. It encodes CSGESSDYGYTF.

V gene TRBV11-2 combines with J gene TRBJ1-2; 9 nucleotides line up with TRBD1. The CDR3 totals 16 residues. The germline gives CDR1 SGHAT, CDR2 FQNNGV. V lost 1 base, J lost 3 bases, and 6 bases stayed unmatched. In DNA form, the CDR3 reads TGTGCCAGCAGCTTAGTCCAGCGGGACAGGGACTATGGCTACACCTTC. It encodes CASSLVQRDRDYGYTF.

This clone was seen a single time. This chain links TRBV13 with TRBJ2-7, with 9 bases fitting TRBD1. The CDR3 runs 13 residues. Germline loops: CDR1 PRHDT, CDR2 FYEKMQ (reference sequence). J gave up 5 bases and V 5 bases, and 4 bases lay outside the gene matches. The CDR3 here is CASSIRQGDEQYF. As DNA, the CDR3 is TGTGCCAGCAGCATCCGACAGGGGGACGAGCAGTACTTC.

This chain uses TRBV4-1 with TRBJ1-2; D perhaps matches TRBD1 (6 bases). V was cut by 2 bases and J by 2 bases, with 9 bases left in between. This CDR3 is 14 amino acids long. CDR1 is MGHRA and CDR2 is YSYEKL in the germline V gene. CDR3 sequence: CASSQRGGNYGYTF. CDR3 sequence (DNA): TGCGCCAGCAGCCAAAGAGGGGGGAACTATGGCTACACCTTC.

With respect to this clone: Additional DNA sequences in this sample encode the identical CDR3. The rearrangement links TRBV27 to TRBJ2-1, with a tentative D call TRBD2 (5 bases). CDR3 length equals 13 residues. With 5 bases removed from V and 2 bases from J, the gap between germline ends came to 7 bases. Germline assignment: CDR1 MNHEY and CDR2 SMNVEV (reference sequence). The CDR3 is CASSPGAYNEQFF. CDR3 nucleotides: TGTGCCAGCAGTCCCGGGGCCTACAATGAGCAGTTCTTC.

The chain recombines TRBV15 with TRBJ1-1; TRBD1 is a possible D gene (6 bases). The CDR3 runs to 14 residues. With 3 bases removed from V and 1 base from J, the gap between germline ends came to 9 bases. The germline CDR1 and CDR2 sequences are LNHNV and YYDKDF (reference sequence). Here the CDR3 DNA reads TGTGCCACCAGCAGTGGACAGCCGAACACTGAAGCTTTCTTT. As protein: CATSSGQPNTEAFF.

In regard to this clone: The sample carries other DNA sequences with the same CDR3. V gene TRBV4-1 combines with J gene TRBJ2-5; D is possibly TRBD2 (7 bases). The V gene lost 1 base and the J gene lost 5 bases, with 11 bases spanning the gap. CDR1 and CDR2 (germline): MGHRA, YSYEKL. The length of the CDR3 is 14 residues. The CDR3 DNA follows: TGCGCCAGCAGCCAAGGGCGGGGGCAGGAGACCCAGTACTTC. It is translated as CASSQGRGQETQYF.

The rearrangement links TRBV4-1 to TRBJ1-6; D gene ambiguous. The CDR3 covers 15 residues. Germline CDR1 is MGHRA and CDR2 is YSYEKL. V was cut by 3 bases and J by 4 bases, with 10 bases left in between. CDR3 residues: CASSQGIQYNSPLHF. CDR3 nucleotide sequence: TGCGCCAGCAGCCAGGGGATACAGTATAATTCACCCCTCCACTTT.

Points on this clone: Different DNA sequences within this sample yield the same CDR3. The rearrangement links TRBV30 to TRBJ1-2; weak D call: TRBD1 (5 bases). Trimming left V 0 bases short and J 2 bases short, with 10 bases between. Germline V lookup: CDR1 GTSNPN, CDR2 SVGIG (reference sequence). This CDR3 region has 14 residues. The CDR3 DNA is TGTGCCTGGAGTGTAGCGGGGGGGAACTATGGCTACACCTTC. This encodes CAWSVAGGNYGYTF.

This clone was counted once. This chain uses TRBV7-2 with TRBJ2-7; D tentatively fits TRBD1 or TRBD2 (6 bases each). The CDR3 totals 15 residues. V was shortened by 7 bases and J by 0 bases, with 16 bases between the two germline ends. The V gene's germline CDR1 is SGHTA and CDR2 FQGNSA. The CDR3 nucleotides are TGTGCCAGCACCCCGGGGGCGGGATTCTCCTACGAGCAGTACTTC. It codes for CASTPGAGFSYEQYF. The variable domain in full, with the rest retrieved from reference TRBV7-2 and TRBJ2-7, is GAGVSQSPSNKVTEKGKDVELRCDPISGHTALYWYRQSLGQGLEFLIYFQGNSAPDKSGLPSDRFSAERTGGSVSTLTIQRTQQEDSAVYLCASTPGAGFSYEQYFGPGTRLTVT.

Concerning this clone: The identical CDR3 is also encoded by other nucleotide sequences in the sample. The CDR3 reads CASSLGQGGTDTQYF. DNA of the CDR3: TGTGCCAGCAGCTTAGGGCAAGGGGGTACAGATACGCAGTATTTT. The rearrangement joins TRBV7-9 to TRBJ2-3, with D perhaps TRBD1 (6 bases). Trimming removed 1 base from V and 3 bases from J, with 11 bases in between. Germline V gene lookup returns CDR1 SEHNR and CDR2 FQNEAQ (reference sequence). The CDR3 length is 15 residues.

There are a few counts of this clone. The J gene is TRBJ1-6, the V gene TRBV6-1; tentative D call: TRBD1 (6 bases). CDR1 and CDR2 (germline): MNHNS, SASEGT. This CDR3 region has 17 residues. Trimming took off 3 bases at V and 13 bases at J, with 25 bases between the two ends. The CDR3: CASSDPSTGPSTMPLHF. For the CDR3, the DNA is TGTGCCAGCAGTGATCCATCGACAGGCCCTTCGACGATGCCCCTCCACTTT.